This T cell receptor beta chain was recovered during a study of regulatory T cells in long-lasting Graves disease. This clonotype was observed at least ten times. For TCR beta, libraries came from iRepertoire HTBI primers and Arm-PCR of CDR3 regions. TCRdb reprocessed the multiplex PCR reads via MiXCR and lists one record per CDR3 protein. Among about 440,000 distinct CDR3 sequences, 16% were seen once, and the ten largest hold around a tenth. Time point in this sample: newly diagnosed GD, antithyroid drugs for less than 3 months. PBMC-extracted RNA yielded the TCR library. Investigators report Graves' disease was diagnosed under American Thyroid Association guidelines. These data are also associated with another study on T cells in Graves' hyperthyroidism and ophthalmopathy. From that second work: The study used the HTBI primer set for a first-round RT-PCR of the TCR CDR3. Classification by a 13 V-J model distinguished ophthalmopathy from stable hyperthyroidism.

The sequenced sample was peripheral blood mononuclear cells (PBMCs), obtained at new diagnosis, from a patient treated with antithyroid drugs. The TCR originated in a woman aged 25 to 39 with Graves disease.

The CDR3 DNA reads as TGCAGTGCTCCGCGGCGGGGGAGTATCACAGATACGCAGTATTTT. Residues: CSAPRRGSITDTQYF. This chain links TRBV20-1 with TRBJ2-3; TRBD2 matches at 7 bases. J gave up 2 bases and V 5 bases, and 10 bases lay outside the gene matches. Germline V CDR1 and CDR2: DFQATT, SNEGSKA (reference sequence). The CDR3 length is 15 residues.